This T cell receptor (beta chain) came from a study of T cells in Graves' hyperthyroidism and ophthalmopathy. Study findings and constraints: Blood samples included most of the expanded thyroid clonotypes exceeding 0.001.

Template material for amplifying TCR beta CDR3 regions consisted of RNA transcripts. Initially, a first-round RT-PCR of the TCR CDR3 employed the HTBI primer set. TCRdb re-called the multiplex PCR reads with MiXCR, one entry per CDR3 protein. Of roughly 380,000 distinct CDR3 sequences detected, less than 15% appear once; the ten largest clones hold 20% to 25%. Remarks on this clonotype: The antigen remains undetermined.

Hyperthyroidism patients were newly diagnosed, had disease duration under 2 months, and were aged 18 to 65 years. Diagnoses were made from clinical symptoms, serum measures (thyroxine and TRAb), thyroid ultrasound and orbital computed tomography. Blood was sampled at initial diagnosis of hyperthyroidism, prior to onset of any ophthalmopathy symptoms. The germline V gene encodes CDR1 SGHRS and CDR2 YFSETQ. This CDR3 spans 14 amino acids. The ends were cut back, 4 bases at V and 5 bases at J, with 13 bases in the middle. The TCR comes from a man aged 25 to 40 with Graves' hyperthyroidism that later progressed to Graves' ophthalmopathy. The chain joins TRBV5-1 to TRBJ2-1, with D hard to call. The sequenced sample was blood. Here the CDR3 reads CASSHSDRDNEQFF. The DNA of the CDR3 is TGCGCCAGCAGCCATTCGGACCGGGACAATGAGCAGTTCTTC.